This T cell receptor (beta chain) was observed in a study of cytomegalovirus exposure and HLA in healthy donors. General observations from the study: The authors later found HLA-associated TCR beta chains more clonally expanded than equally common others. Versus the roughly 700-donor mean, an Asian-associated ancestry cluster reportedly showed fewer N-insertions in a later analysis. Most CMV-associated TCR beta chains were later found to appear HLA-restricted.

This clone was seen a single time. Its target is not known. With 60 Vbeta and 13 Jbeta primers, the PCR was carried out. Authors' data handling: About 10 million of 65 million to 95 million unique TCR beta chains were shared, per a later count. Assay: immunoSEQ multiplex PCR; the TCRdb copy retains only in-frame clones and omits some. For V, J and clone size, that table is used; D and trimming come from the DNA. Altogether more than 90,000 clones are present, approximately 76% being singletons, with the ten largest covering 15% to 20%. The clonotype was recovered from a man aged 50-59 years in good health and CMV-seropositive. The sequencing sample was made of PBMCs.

CDR3 protein: CASSPLGLAGAGELFF. The DNA for the CDR3 is TGTGCCAGCAGCCCATTGGGACTAGCGGGAGCCGGGGAGCTGTTTTTT. This chain joins TRBV7-9 and TRBJ2-2; TRBD2 matches 14 bases. Germline V CDR1 and CDR2: SEHNR, FQNEAQ (reference sequence). The CDR3 contains 16 residues. Trimming cost V 5 bases and J 6 bases; bases outside gene matches: 5. Full variable domain (missing parts from reference TRBV7-9 and TRBJ2-2): DTGVSQNPRHKITKRGQNVTFRCDPISEHNRLYWYRQTLGQGPEFLTYFQNEAQLEKSRLLSDRFSAERPKGSFSTLEIQRTEQGDSAMYLCASSPLGLAGAGELFFGEGSRLTVL.